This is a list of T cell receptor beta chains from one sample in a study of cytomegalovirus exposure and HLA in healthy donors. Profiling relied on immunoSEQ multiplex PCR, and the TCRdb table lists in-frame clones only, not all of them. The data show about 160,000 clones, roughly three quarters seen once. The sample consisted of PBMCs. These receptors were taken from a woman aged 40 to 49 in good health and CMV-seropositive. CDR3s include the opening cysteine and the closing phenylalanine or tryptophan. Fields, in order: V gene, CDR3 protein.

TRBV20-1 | CSATGGAGQYF
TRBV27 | CASAGIAGGETQYF
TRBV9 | CASSPRGTSMDTQYF
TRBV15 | CATSRPGYEQYF
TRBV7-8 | CASSLAREQYF
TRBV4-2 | CASSQEVGGGGTDTQYF
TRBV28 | CASTLTSYGEQFF
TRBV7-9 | CSSRPPPGQGMNTEAFF
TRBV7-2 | CASSLSETQYF
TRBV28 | CASSQVGRTQHF
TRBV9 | CASSVGAPLSGYTF
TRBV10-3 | CAISRPGRNTEAFF
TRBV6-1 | CASIVSGQGSSPLHF
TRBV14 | CASSQTRLSQYF
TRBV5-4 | CASSSTSGRYGDTQYF
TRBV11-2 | CASSLVLNSYNEQFF
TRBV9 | CASSPRQGISVEQYF
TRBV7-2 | CASSRTGGQQPQHF
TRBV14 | CASSQDPGQKQFF
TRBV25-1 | CASSDGLHSGNTIYF
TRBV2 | CASSRRTGDYEQYF
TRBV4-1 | CASSQPGLAASTDTQYF
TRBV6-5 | CASCKIAGANVLTF
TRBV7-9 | CASSFLSTSGGGEQFF
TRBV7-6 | CASSLGLAGAFSSTDTQYF
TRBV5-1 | CASSFLQGGGYTF
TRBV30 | CAWSVRTGTTDTQYF
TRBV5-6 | CASSRVSSGANVLTF
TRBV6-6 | CASSWVGSYEQYF
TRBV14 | CASSLNRGRTEAFF
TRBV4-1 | CASSQDFRTAGRRDTIYF